This is a list of T cell receptor beta chains from one sample in a study of blood T cell repertoires in COVID-19. TCRdb's table, derived via immunoSEQ multiplex PCR, lists solely in-frame clones and lacks some. The table includes some 400,000 clones, 81% detected once. Sequenced input: peripheral blood. These receptors all stem from a human donor with acute or convalescent COVID-19. The donor label of this sample is uncertain. Both conserved end residues are part of each CDR3. The D gene is left open where the match is weak. Clone size is stated in some rows and not others, as once, few, many or a class when expanded.

J	D	size	V	DNA	CDR3
TRBJ2-1	TRBD2	-	TRBV18	TGTGCCAGCTCACCACCGCGGGGGGGCCAGAGTGAGCAGTTCTTC	CASSPPRGGQSEQFF
TRBJ1-2	-	-	TRBV9	TGTGCCAGCAGCCCCGGGGACACTCGGTTTTACTATGGCTACACCTTC	CASSPGDTRFYYGYTF
TRBJ2-7	TRBD1	-	TRBV2	TGTGCCAGCCAACGACAGGGGGCCACCTACGAGCAGTACTTC	CASQRQGATYEQYF
TRBJ1-2	TRBD1	-	TRBV7-9	TGTGCCAGCAGCCGGGACAGAACTGCCACAATCTATGGCTACACCTTC	CASSRDRTATIYGYTF
TRBJ1-5	-	-	TRBV19	TGTGCCAGTAGAAAGGACAGTGGGGTGATAAGTCAGCCCCAGCATTTT	CASRKDSGVISQPQHF
TRBJ2-5	TRBD2	-	TRBV28	TGTGCCAGCAGTTTCCCCACTAGCGGGGGAAGTGAGACCCAGTACTTC	CASSFPTSGGSETQYF
TRBJ2-1	TRBD1	-	TRBV29-1	TGCAGCGTACTACCAACAGGGGTAAATGAGCAGTTCTTC	CSVLPTGVNEQFF
TRBJ1-4	TRBD1	-	TRBV19	TGTGCCAGTGGGACAGGCGGCGAAAAACTGTTTTTT	CASGTGGEKLFF
TRBJ2-3	TRBD2	-	TRBV30	TGTGCCTGGAGCCTCATCAGGACTAGCGGGCTCACAGATACGCAGTATTTT	CAWSLIRTSGLTDTQYF
TRBJ2-7	TRBD2	-	TRBV2	TGTGCCAGCAGAAGGACTAGCGGATCCTACGAGCAGTACTTC	CASRRTSGSYEQYF
TRBJ2-7	TRBD2	-	TRBV19	TGTGCCAGTAGTATAGATCTCGGGGGGGCCTACGAGCAGTACTTC	CASSIDLGGAYEQYF
TRBJ2-1	TRBD1	once	TRBV10-2	TGCGCCAGCAATCCACAGGGGACAGCCTACAATGAGCAGTTCTTC	CASNPQGTAYNEQFF
TRBJ1-1	TRBD1	-	TRBV2	TGTGCCAGCAGCCGGGGACAGGGGGTTAGGAACACTGAAGCTTTCTTT	CASSRGQGVRNTEAFF
TRBJ1-2	TRBD1	-	TRBV19	TGTGCCAGTAGTACCTGGGACAGGCGAGACCTCTATGGCTACACCTTC	CASSTWDRRDLYGYTF
TRBJ2-3	TRBD2	-	TRBV5-1	TGCGCCAGCAGCGCCGGGACTAGCGGGGGGCCCACAGATACGCAGTATTTT	CASSAGTSGGPTDTQYF
TRBJ1-1	-	-	TRBV5-4	TGTGCCAGCAGCGCCGCGTGGGGGGGGACCACTGAAGCTTTCTTT	CASSAAWGGTTEAFF
TRBJ1-4	-	-	TRBV7-2	TGTGCCAGCAGCCCCCCGAATCAGGAAAAACTGTTTTTT	CASSPPNQEKLFF
TRBJ1-2	-	once	TRBV29-1	TGCAGCGTTGGAGGGACAAATGGCTACACCTTC	CSVGGTNGYTF
TRBJ1-4	-	-	TRBV18	TGTGCCAGCTCACCATTATCGGGGAATGAAAAACTGTTTTTT	CASSPLSGNEKLFF
TRBJ1-2	TRBD1	few	TRBV16	TGTGCCAGCAGCCAATCCCGTCCGGGACAGGACTATGGCTACACCTTC	CASSQSRPGQDYGYTF
TRBJ1-2	TRBD1	-	TRBV25-1	TGTGCCAGCAGTCCGACAGGGTCTTCGCGCTACACCTTC	CASSPTGSSRYTF
TRBJ1-1	TRBD1	-	TRBV9	TGTGCCAGCAGCCCCCAGACAGGGGACACTGAAGCTTTCTTT	CASSPQTGDTEAFF
TRBJ2-7	-	-	TRBV5-6	TGTGCCAGCAGCTACGGGATGCCGTACGAGCAGTACTTC	CASSYGMPYEQYF
TRBJ1-5	-	-	TRBV28	TGTGCCAGCAGACGCCGGGACTATCAGCCCCAGCATTTT	CASRRRDYQPQHF
TRBJ1-1	-	-	TRBV28	TGTGCCAGCACCCCCTTTGTGAACATCGCGAACACTGAAGCTTTCTTT	CASTPFVNIANTEAFF
TRBJ2-5	TRBD2	few	TRBV5-1	TGCGCCAGCAGCTTGATGAGCGGGGGGAGGGAGACCCAGTACTTC	CASSLMSGGRETQYF
TRBJ1-4	TRBD1	-	TRBV5-6	TGTGCCAGCAGCGGACCGGGACAGGGGGAAAAACTGTTTTTT	CASSGPGQGEKLFF
TRBJ2-7	TRBD2	-	TRBV2	TGTGCCAGCAGTGAGGCTAGCGGGCCCTACGAGCAGTACTTC	CASSEASGPYEQYF
TRBJ2-1	TRBD2	-	TRBV6-1	TGTGCCAGCAGTGACCTTAGCGGGAGGAACAATGAGCAGTTCTTC	CASSDLSGRNNEQFF
TRBJ1-1	TRBD1	-	TRBV18	TGTGCCAGCTCACCGACAGGGGGGAACACTGAAGCTTTCTTT	CASSPTGGNTEAFF
TRBJ1-2	TRBD1	-	TRBV29-1	TGCAGCGTTTTCGTAAAAACCGGGACAGCCTATGGCTACACCTTC	CSVFVKTGTAYGYTF
TRBJ1-2	TRBD1	-	TRBV29-1	TGCAGCGTCCTCCGGGACAGGGCTGGCTACACCTTC	CSVLRDRAGYTF
TRBJ1-4	-	-	TRBV30	TGTGCCTGGGCACCCGGCAGGGTTAGGTATGAAAAACTGTTTTTT	CAWAPGRVRYEKLFF
TRBJ2-3	-	-	TRBV28	TGTGCCAGCAGTTTTTTGGAGGGGGCGAGTGCAGATACGCAGTATTTT	CASSFLEGASADTQYF
TRBJ1-2	TRBD1	-	TRBV18	TGTGCCAGCTCACCTCTGAAGGGACAGGGGAGCTATGGCTACACCTTC	CASSPLKGQGSYGYTF
TRBJ2-2	TRBD1	few	TRBV14	TGTGCCAGCAGCCGGACAGGGGGGTACACCGGGGAGCTGTTTTTT	CASSRTGGYTGELFF
TRBJ1-6	TRBD1	once	TRBV6-5	TGTGCCAGCAGCAAGACAGGGGGCGGTTCACCCCTCCACTTT	CASSKTGGGSPLHF
TRBJ2-5	-	-	TRBV2	TGTGCCAGCAGGGACAACCAAGAGACCCAGTACTTC	CASRDNQETQYF
TRBJ2-3	TRBD2	-	TRBV10-3	TGTGCTATTAGCGGGCCTAGCACAGATACGCAGTATTTT	CAISGPSTDTQYF
TRBJ1-1	-	-	TRBV29-1	TGCAGCGTTTGGCGGATAGGAATGAACACTGAAGCTTTCTTT	CSVWRIGMNTEAFF
TRBJ2-1	TRBD2	-	TRBV7-8	TGTGCCAGCAGCTTAGTGGGGACTAGCAGGAGGAATGAGCAGTTCTTC	CASSLVGTSRRNEQFF
TRBJ2-3	TRBD1	-	TRBV5-1	TGCGCCAGCAGCTTGGGGACAGGGATGGAAGATACGCAGTATTTT	CASSLGTGMEDTQYF
TRBJ1-5	-	-	TRBV11-2	TGTGCCAGCAGCTTAGGGCCTAATCAGCCCCAGCATTTT	CASSLGPNQPQHF
TRBJ1-3	-	-	TRBV18	TGTGCCAGCTCACCTCAGGACAGCTCTGGAAACACCATATATTTT	CASSPQDSSGNTIYF
TRBJ1-4	-	-	TRBV29-1	TGCAGCGGGCGGCACACTAATGAAAAACTGTTTTTT	CSGRHTNEKLFF
TRBJ2-1	TRBD2	-	TRBV5-4	TGTGCCAGCACCCGACCTAGCGGGAGCTTCAGGGGTGAGCAGTTCTTC	CASTRPSGSFRGEQFF
TRBJ1-1	TRBD1	-	TRBV24-1	TGTGCCACCAGTGAAGCCGGACAGGGAGTCACTGAAGCTTTCTTT	CATSEAGQGVTEAFF
TRBJ1-2	-	-	TRBV5-1	TGCGCCAGCAGCTTGGCCTACAGGGACTATGGCTACACCTTC	CASSLAYRDYGYTF
TRBJ1-2	-	once	TRBV7-9	TGTGCCAGCAGCTTAGAGCGGACAGATTCCTATGGCTACACCTTC	CASSLERTDSYGYTF
TRBJ1-1	TRBD1	-	TRBV11-2	TGTGCCAGCAGCTTGAACCGACAGGGTGGAGCTTTCTTT	CASSLNRQGGAFF
TRBJ2-5	-	-	TRBV12-3/TRBV12-4	TGTGCCAGCAGTTTACGGGGGACCCAGTACTTC	CASSLRGTQYF
TRBJ2-3	TRBD1	once	TRBV3-1/TRBV3-2	TGTGCCAGCAGCCGAGAGGACAGGGTAGGCACAGATACGCAGTATTTT	CASSREDRVGTDTQYF
TRBJ2-7	TRBD1	-	TRBV2	TGTGCCAGCAGCCAACACCTTAGACCGGGACAGGGTACCTACGAGCAGTACTTC	CASSQHLRPGQGTYEQYF
TRBJ1-4	TRBD1	-	TRBV11-2	TGTGCCAGCAGCTTAAGCAGGGGGCTGGCTAATGAAAAACTGTTTTTT	CASSLSRGLANEKLFF
TRBJ1-5	TRBD1	-	TRBV28	TGTGCCAGCAGAGGAAAGGGACAGGGCCCCAATCAGCCCCAGCATTTT	CASRGKGQGPNQPQHF
TRBJ1-2	TRBD1	-	TRBV28	TGTGCCAGCAGTTTACTCTTCGGGTTAGGACAGGGGAGAACCGATCCCTATGGCTACACCTTC	CASSLLFGLGQGRTDPYGYTF
TRBJ2-3	-	few	TRBV11-2	TGTGCCAGCAGCCCGACAGGAGGCACAGATACGCAGTATTTT	CASSPTGGTDTQYF